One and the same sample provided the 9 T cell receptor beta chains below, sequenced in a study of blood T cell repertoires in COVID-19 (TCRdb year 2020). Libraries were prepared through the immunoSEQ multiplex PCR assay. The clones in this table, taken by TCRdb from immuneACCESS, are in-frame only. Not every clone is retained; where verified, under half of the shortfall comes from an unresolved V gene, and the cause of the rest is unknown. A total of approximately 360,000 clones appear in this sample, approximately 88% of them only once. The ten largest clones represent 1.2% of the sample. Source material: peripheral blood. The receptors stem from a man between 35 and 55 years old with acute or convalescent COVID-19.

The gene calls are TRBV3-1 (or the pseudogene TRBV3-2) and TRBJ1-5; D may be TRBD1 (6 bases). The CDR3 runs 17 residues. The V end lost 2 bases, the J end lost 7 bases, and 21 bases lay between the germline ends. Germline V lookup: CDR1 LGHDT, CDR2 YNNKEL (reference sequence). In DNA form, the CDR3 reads TGTGCCAGCAGCCAAACTTCGGGACACGGGCTGGGACAGCCCCAGCATTTT. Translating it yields CASSQTSGHGLGQPQHF.

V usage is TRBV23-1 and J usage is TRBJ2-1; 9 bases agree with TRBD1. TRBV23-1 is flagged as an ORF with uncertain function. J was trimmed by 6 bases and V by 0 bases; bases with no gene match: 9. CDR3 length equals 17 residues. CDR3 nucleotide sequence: TGCGCCAGCAGTCAATCATCCGGGACAGGGTACGGCAATGAGCAGTTCTTC. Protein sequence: CASSQSSGTGYGNEQFF.

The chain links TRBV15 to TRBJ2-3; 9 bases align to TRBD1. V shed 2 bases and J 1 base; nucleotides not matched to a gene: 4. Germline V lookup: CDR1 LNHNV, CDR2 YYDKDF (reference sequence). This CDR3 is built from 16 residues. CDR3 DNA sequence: TGTGCCACCAGCAGATCCCGGACAGGGGGCACAGATACGCAGTATTTT. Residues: CATSRSRTGGTDTQYF.

The CDR3 bases are TGTGCCACCAGCAGGGAGCCAAGGAAGGCCACTGAAGCTTTCTTT. It is translated as CATSREPRKATEAFF. The chain links TRBV15 to TRBJ1-1; D is unresolved. This CDR3 is 15 amino acids long. Germline-derived CDR1 and CDR2 are LNHNV and YYDKDF (reference sequence). V was trimmed by 3 bases and J by 4 bases, leaving 15 bases between them. The full variable domain, with the rest looked up from reference TRBV15 and TRBJ1-1, is DAMVIQNPRYQVTQFGKPVTLSCSQTLNHNVMYWYQQKSSQAPKLLFHYYDKDFNNEADTPDNFQSRRPNTSFCFLDIRSPGLGDTAMYLCATSREPRKATEAFFGQGTRLTVV.

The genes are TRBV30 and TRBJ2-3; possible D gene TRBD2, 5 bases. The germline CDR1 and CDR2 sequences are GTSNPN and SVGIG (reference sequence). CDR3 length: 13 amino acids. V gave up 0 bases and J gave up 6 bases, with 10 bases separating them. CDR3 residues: CAWSVSGGDTQYF. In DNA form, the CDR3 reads TGTGCCTGGAGTGTATCCGGCGGGGATACGCAGTATTTT.

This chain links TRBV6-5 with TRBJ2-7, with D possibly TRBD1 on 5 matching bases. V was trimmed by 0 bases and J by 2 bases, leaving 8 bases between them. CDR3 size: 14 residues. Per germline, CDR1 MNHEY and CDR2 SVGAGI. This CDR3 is CASSYSDRTYEQYF. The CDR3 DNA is TGTGCCAGCAGTTACTCTGACAGAACCTACGAGCAGTACTTC.

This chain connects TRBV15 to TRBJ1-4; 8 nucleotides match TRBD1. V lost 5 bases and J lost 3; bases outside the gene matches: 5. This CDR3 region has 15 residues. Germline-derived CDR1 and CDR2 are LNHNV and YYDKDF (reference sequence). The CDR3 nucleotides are TGTGCCACCAGCTCCAGGGGGCACGCTAATGAAAAACTGTTTTTT. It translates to CATSSRGHANEKLFF.

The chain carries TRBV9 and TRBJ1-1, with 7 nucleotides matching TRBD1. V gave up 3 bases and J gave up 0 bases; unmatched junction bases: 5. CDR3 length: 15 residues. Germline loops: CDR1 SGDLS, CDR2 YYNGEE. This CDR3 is CASSEGTDLNTEAFF. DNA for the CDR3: TGTGCCAGCAGCGAGGGGACAGACTTGAACACTGAAGCTTTCTTT.

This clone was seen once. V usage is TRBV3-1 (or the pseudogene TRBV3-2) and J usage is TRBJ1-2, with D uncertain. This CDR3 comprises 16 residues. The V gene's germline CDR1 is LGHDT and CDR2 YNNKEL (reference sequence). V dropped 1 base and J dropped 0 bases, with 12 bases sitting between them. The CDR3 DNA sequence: TGTGCCAGCAGCCAAGTGGGCGGGCTGGCTAACTATGGCTACACCTTC. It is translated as CASSQVGGLANYGYTF.